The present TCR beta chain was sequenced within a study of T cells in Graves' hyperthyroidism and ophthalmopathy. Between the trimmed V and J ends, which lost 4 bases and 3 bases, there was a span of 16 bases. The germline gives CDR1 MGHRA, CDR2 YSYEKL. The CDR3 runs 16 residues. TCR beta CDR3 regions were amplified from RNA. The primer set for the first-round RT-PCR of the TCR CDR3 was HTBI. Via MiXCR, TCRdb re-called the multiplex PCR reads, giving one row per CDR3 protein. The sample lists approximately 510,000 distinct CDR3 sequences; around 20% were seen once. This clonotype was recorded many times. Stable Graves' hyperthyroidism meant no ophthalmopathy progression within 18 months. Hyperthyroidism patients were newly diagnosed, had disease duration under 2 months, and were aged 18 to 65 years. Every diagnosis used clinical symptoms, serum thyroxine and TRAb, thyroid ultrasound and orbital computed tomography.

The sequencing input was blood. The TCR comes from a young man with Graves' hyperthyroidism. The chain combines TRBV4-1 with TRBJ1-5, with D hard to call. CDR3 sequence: CASSPVESEINQPQHF. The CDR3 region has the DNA TGCGCCAGCAGCCCAGTAGAATCAGAAATCAATCAGCCCCAGCATTTT.